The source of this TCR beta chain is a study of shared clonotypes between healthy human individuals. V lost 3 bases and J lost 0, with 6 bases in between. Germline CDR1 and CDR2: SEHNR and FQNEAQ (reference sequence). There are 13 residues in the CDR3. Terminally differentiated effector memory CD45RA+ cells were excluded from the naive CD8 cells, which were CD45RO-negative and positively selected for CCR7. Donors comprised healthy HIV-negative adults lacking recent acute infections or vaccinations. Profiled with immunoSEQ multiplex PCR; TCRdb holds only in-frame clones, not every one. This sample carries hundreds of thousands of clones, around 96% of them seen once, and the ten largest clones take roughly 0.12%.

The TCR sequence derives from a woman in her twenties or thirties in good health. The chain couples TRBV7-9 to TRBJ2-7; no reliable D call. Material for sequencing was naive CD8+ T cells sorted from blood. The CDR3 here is CASSLDFSYEQYF. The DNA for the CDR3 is TGTGCCAGCAGCTTGGATTTCTCCTACGAGCAGTACTTC.